This T cell receptor beta chain was obtained from a study of identical twins. This clonotype showed up just a few times. TCRdb redid the calling of the 5' RACE reads with MiXCR, one entry per CDR3 protein. The sample lists fewer than 350,000 distinct CDR3 sequences, 8% to 9% occurring once. Germline lookup yields CDR1 MGHDK and CDR2 SYGVNS. V was shortened by 6 bases and J by 0 bases, with 24 bases between the two germline ends. The CDR3 totals 18 residues. The same sample was also studied in work on yellow fever vaccine responses in identical twins.

This chain uses TRBV25-1 with TRBJ2-7; TRBD2 is a possible D gene (6 bases). Sequencing was performed on memory (CD45RO+) T cells sorted from blood. This receptor was taken from a woman aged 18-29 years in good health. The CDR3 sequence: CASRGDSGSGTSSYEQYF. CDR3 coding DNA: TGTGCCAGCAGAGGGGACTCGGGGTCGGGTACGAGCTCCTACGAGCAGTACTTC.